Presented here are 2 T cell receptor beta chains from one specimen sequenced in a study of blood T cell repertoires in COVID-19. Method: immunoSEQ multiplex PCR; TCRdb's copy keeps in-frame clones and lacks some. Here the sample spans around 300,000 clones, roughly 85% being singletons. Sequenced: peripheral blood. These receptors were taken from a woman in her twenties or thirties with active or convalescent COVID-19.

The rearrangement joins TRBV3-1 (or the pseudogene TRBV3-2) to TRBJ2-7, with a possible D match to TRBD2 (5 bases). Germline V gene data show CDR1 as LGHDT and CDR2 as YNNKEL (reference sequence). This CDR3 is 14 amino acids long. V was pared by 3 bases and J by 4 bases, with 13 bases between. In nucleotides, the CDR3 is TGTGCCAGCAGCCAGGGAGAACAATTATACGAGCAGTACTTC. It specifies CASSQGEQLYEQYF.

The chain links TRBV19 to TRBJ2-7; no clear D. Germline CDR1 reads LNHDA; CDR2 reads SQIVND (reference sequence). The V end lost 1 base, the J end lost 4 bases, and 14 bases lay between the germline ends. This CDR3 has 15 amino acids. The CDR3 bases are TGTGCCAGTAGTATAGGGCCTCCCACCGCTTACGAGCAGTACTTC. This encodes CASSIGPPTAYEQYF.